A selection of T cell receptor beta chains follows, all from one sample in a study of blood T cell repertoires in COVID-19. Clones were sequenced by immunoSEQ multiplex PCR, and TCRdb holds only the in-frame ones, with some missing. The profile shows 130,000 or so clones, about four fifths of them singletons. The sample consisted of peripheral blood. These receptors were obtained from a human donor in a cohort sampled during active COVID-19. CDR3s include the opening cysteine and the closing phenylalanine or tryptophan. The D gene is left open where the match is weak. Clone size is given for some rows only: seen once, a few or many times, or a class if the clone is expanded.

clone_size,j_call,d_call,v_call,cdr3_nt,cdr3_aa
once,TRBJ2-1,-,TRBV19,TGTGCCAGTAGTGCACAGGTACAGGCCTACAATGAGCAGTTCTTC,CASSAQVQAYNEQFF
-,TRBJ1-4,-,TRBV7-2,TGTGCCAGCAGCTTAAATGGCAGAAATGAAAAACTGTTTTTT,CASSLNGRNEKLFF
-,TRBJ2-5,TRBD2,TRBV9,TGTGCCAGCAGCCCCGGGGGACTAGCCAATCAAGAGACCCAGTACTTC,CASSPGGLANQETQYF
-,TRBJ2-3,TRBD1,TRBV19,TGTGCCAGTAGTATCCCCGCACCCGGACAGGGGGATACGCAGTATTTT,CASSIPAPGQGDTQYF
-,TRBJ2-3,-,TRBV5-1,TGCGCCAGCAGCCTCCAGGGCGGGGCCGACCCCACAGATACGCAGTATTTT,CASSLQGGADPTDTQYF
-,TRBJ2-3,-,TRBV18,TGTGCCAGCTCCCCCTCAATCGGGGATGGAACAGATACGCAGTATTTT,CASSPSIGDGTDTQYF
-,TRBJ1-2,TRBD1,TRBV5-1,TGCGCCAGCAGCCCCCCGGACAGGCTTGGGTATGGCTACACCTTC,CASSPPDRLGYGYTF
once,TRBJ1-2,-,TRBV5-1,TGCGCCAGCAGCTTGGCCGGACAGCCTGCCTATGGCTACACCTTC,CASSLAGQPAYGYTF
-,TRBJ1-2,TRBD1,TRBV3-1/TRBV3-2,TGTGCCAGCAGCCAAGCCGCCGGGACAGGATTAGGCTACACCTTC,CASSQAAGTGLGYTF
-,TRBJ1-5,TRBD1,TRBV6-6,TGTGCCAGCAGGAACAGGGGGTCGAGCAATCAGCCCCAGCATTTT,CASRNRGSSNQPQHF
-,TRBJ1-1,-,TRBV5-1,TGCGCCAGCAGCCGAGAGTTGAACACTGAAGCTTTCTTT,CASSRELNTEAFF
-,TRBJ2-2,-,TRBV7-8,TGTGCCAGCAGCTTTTCAACCGGGGAGCTGTTTTTT,CASSFSTGELFF
-,TRBJ1-4,-,TRBV5-4,TGTGCCAGCAGCCCCCAACTAAATGAAAAACTGTTTTTT,CASSPQLNEKLFF
-,TRBJ2-1,TRBD2,TRBV9,TGTGCCAGCAGCGTAACCGGGACTAGCATCCGGGAGCAGTTCTTC,CASSVTGTSIREQFF
-,TRBJ1-2,-,TRBV4-2,TGTGCCAGCAGCCAAGATCGCGCCGATCTAAACTATGGCTACACCTTC,CASSQDRADLNYGYTF
-,TRBJ1-4,-,TRBV3-1/TRBV3-2,TGTGCCAGCAGCCAAGGACGGGGTGGGGAAAAACTGTTTTTT,CASSQGRGGEKLFF
-,TRBJ2-7,TRBD1,TRBV27,TGTGCCAGCAGAACCGGGACAGGGCCCTACGAGCAGTACTTC,CASRTGTGPYEQYF
-,TRBJ2-2,-,TRBV3-1/TRBV3-2,TGTGCCAGCAGCCAATTGGCAGGGGCCAACACCGGGGAGCTGTTTTTT,CASSQLAGANTGELFF
once,TRBJ1-2,TRBD1,TRBV6-5,TGTGCCAGCAGTAACCCGGGACAGGGCGGCTATGGCTACACCTTC,CASSNPGQGGYGYTF
few,TRBJ2-3,-,TRBV30,TGTGCCTGGAGGGACAGCCCCACAGATACGCAGTATTTT,CAWRDSPTDTQYF
few,TRBJ1-3,-,TRBV30,TGTGCCTGGGACACCTTCTCTGGAAACACCATATATTTT,CAWDTFSGNTIYF
-,TRBJ2-1,TRBD2,TRBV19,TGTGCCAGTAGTGGGGGCCCTACTAGCGGGATTCAGTTCTTC,CASSGGPTSGIQFF
-,TRBJ1-4,-,TRBV2,TGTGCCAGCAGTCAAGACACCGCCGCTAATGAAAAACTGTTTTTT,CASSQDTAANEKLFF
-,TRBJ2-1,TRBD2,TRBV11-3,TGTGCCAGCAGCTTATTTAGCGGGCCAAACAATGAGCAGTTCTTC,CASSLFSGPNNEQFF